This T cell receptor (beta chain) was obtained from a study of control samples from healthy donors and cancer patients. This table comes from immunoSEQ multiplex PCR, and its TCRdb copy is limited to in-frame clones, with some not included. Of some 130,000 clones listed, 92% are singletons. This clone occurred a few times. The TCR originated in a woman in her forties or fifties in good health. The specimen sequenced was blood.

The CDR3 protein is CASSLRGEPNTGELFF. CDR3 coding DNA: TGTGCCAGCAGCCTAAGGGGGGAACCGAACACCGGGGAGCTGTTTTTT. The rearrangement uses TRBV7-6 and TRBJ2-2; either TRBD1 or TRBD2 may supply D (6 bases each). This CDR3 is 16 amino acids long. With 5 bases removed from V and 0 bases from J, the gap between germline ends came to 13 bases. The V gene's germline CDR1 is SGHVS and CDR2 FNYEAQ.